One TCR beta chain is described in this entry. The target antigen is unknown. These data come from a study of Graves' ophthalmopathy and Graves' hyperthyroidism. Whole-study context: Calling hyperthyroidism stable required that no ophthalmopathy show up within 18 months of follow-up.

Study outcomes and limitations: Appearing in blood as well were most expanded thyroid clonotypes above 0.001 frequency.

Beta-chain TCR CDR3 regions were amplified from RNA transcripts. The first round was an RT-PCR with HTBI primers, and the second round was a multiplex PCR. A single record per CDR3 protein comes from TCRdb applying MiXCR to the multiplex PCR reads. The sample carries around 1,200,000 distinct CDR3 sequences, approximately 35% recorded once. Germline V CDR1 and CDR2: LNHNV, YYDKDF (reference sequence). The V and J ends lost 1 base and 6 bases respectively, with 15 bases between them. This CDR3 region has 15 residues. Aged 18 to 65, hyperthyroidism patients had new diagnoses of under 2 months' duration.

The sequenced material came from peripheral blood or thyroid tissue (not recorded which). This rearrangement joins TRBV15 to TRBJ1-1; D may be TRBD1 (5 bases). The receptor was isolated from an adult man with Graves' hyperthyroidism. As DNA, the CDR3 is TGTGCCACCAGCAGAGTCGGGCAGGGCCTCGCTGAAGCTTTCTTT. Amino acids: CATSRVGQGLAEAFF.